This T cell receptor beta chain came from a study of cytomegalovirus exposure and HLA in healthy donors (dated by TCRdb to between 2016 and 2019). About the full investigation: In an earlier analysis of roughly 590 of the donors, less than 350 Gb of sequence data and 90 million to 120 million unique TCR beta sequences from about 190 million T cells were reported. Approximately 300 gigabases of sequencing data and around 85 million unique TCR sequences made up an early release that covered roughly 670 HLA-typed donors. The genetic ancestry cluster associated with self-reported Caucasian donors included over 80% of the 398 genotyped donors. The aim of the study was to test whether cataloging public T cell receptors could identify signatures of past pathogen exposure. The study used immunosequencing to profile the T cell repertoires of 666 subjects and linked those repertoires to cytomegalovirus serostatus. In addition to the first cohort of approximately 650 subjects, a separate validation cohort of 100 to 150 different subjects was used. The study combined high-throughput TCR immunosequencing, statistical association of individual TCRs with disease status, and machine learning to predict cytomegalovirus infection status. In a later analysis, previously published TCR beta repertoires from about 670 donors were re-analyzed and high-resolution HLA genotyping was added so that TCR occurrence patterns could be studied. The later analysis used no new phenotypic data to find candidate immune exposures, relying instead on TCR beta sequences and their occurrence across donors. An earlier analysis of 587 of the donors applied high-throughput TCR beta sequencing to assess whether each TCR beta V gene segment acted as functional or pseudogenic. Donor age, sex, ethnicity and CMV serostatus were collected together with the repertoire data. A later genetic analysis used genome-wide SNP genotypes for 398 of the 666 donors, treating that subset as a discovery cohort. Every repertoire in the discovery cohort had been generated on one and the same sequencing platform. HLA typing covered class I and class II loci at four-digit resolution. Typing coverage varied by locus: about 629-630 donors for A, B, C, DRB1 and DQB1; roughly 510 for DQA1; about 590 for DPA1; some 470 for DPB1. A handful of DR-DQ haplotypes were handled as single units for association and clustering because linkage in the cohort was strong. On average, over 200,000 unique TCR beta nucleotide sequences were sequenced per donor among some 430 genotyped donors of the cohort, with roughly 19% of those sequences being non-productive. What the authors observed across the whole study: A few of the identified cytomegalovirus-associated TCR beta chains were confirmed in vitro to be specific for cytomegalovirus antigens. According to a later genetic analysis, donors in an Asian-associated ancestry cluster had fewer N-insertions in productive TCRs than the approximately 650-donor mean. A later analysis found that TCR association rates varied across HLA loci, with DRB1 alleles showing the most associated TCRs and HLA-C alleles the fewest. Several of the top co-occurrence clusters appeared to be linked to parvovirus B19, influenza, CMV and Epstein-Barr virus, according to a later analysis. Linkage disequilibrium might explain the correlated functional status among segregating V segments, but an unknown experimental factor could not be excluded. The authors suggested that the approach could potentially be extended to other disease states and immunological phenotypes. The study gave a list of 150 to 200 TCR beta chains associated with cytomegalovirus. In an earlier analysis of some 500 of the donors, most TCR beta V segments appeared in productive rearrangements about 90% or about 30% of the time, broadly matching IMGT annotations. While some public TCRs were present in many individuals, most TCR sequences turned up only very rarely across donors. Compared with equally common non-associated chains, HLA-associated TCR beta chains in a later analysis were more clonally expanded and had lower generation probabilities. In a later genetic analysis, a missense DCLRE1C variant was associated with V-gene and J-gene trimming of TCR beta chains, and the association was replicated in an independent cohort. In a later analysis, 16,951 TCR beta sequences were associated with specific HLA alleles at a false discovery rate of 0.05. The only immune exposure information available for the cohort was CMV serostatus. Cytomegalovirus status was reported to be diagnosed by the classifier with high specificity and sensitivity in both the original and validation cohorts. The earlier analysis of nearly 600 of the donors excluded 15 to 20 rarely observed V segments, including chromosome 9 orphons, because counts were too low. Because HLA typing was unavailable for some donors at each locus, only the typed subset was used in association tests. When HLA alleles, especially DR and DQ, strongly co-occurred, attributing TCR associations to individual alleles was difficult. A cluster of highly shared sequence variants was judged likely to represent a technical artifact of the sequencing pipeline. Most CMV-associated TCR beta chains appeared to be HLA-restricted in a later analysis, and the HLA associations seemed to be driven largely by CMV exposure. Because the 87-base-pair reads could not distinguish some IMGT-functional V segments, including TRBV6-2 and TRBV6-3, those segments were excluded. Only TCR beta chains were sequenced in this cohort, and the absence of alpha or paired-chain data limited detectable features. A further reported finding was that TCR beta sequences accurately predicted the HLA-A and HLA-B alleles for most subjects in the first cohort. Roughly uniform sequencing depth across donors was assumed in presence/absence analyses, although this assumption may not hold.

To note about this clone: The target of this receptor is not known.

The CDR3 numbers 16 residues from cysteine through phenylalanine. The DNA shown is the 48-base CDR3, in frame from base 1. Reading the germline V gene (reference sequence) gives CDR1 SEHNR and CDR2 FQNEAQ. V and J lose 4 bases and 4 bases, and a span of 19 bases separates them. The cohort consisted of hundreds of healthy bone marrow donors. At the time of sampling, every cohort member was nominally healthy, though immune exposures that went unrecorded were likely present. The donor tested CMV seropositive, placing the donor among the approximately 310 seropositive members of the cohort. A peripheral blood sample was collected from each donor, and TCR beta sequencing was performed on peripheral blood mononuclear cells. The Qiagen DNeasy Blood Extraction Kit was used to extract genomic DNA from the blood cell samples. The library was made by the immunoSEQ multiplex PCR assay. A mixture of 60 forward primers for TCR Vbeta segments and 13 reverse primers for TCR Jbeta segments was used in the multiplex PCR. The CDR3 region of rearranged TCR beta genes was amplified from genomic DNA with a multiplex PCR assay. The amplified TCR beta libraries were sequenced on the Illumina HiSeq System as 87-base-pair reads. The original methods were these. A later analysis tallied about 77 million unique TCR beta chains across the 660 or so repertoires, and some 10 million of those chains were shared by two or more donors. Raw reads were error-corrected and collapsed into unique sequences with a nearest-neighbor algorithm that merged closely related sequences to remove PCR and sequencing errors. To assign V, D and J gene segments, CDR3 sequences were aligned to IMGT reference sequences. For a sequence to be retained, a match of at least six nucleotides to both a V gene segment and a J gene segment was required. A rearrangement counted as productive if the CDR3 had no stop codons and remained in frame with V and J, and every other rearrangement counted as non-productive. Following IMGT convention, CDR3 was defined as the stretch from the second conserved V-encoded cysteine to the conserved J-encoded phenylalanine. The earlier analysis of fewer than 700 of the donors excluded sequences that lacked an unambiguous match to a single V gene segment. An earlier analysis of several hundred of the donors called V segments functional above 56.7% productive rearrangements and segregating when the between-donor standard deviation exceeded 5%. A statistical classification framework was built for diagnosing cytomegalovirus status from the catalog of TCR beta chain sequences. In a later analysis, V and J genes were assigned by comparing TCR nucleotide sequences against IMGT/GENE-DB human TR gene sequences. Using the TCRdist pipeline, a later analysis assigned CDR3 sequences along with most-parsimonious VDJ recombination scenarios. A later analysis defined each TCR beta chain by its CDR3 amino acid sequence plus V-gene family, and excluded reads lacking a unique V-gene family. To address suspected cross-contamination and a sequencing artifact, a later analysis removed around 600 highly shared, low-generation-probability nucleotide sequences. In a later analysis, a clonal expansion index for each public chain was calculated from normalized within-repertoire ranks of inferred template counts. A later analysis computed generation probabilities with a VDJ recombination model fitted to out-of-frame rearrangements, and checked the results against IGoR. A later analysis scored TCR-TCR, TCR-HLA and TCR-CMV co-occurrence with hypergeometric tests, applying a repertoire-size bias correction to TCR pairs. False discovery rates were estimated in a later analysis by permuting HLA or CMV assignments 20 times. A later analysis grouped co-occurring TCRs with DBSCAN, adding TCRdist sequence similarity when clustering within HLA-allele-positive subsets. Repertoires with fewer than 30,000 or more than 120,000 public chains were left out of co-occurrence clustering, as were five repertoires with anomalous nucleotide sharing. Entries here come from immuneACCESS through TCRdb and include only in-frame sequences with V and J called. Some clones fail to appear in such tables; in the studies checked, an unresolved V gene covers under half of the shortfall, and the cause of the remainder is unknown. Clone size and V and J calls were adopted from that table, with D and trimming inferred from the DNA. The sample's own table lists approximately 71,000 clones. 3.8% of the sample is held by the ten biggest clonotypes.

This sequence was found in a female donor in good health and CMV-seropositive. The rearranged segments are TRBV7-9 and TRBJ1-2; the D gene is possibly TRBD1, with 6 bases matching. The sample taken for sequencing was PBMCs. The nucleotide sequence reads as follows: TGTGCCAGCAGCTCGATAACAGGGACCCCTCTCTATGGCTACACCTTC. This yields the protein CASSSITGTPLYGYTF.